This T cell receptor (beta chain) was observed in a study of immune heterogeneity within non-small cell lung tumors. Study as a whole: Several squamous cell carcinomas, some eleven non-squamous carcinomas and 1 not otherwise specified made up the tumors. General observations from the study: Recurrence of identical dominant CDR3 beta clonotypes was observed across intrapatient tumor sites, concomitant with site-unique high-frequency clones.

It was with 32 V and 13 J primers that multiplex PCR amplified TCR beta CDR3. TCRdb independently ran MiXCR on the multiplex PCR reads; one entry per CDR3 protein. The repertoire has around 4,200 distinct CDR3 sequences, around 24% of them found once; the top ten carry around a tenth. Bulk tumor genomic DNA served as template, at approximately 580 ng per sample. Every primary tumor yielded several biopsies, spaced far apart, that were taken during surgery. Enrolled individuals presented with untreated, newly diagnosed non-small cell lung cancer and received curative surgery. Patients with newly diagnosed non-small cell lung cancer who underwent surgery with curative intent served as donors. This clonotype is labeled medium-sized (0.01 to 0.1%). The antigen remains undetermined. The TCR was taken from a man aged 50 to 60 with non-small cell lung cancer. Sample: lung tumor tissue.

CDR3 sequence: CASSLGSEKLFF. In DNA, the CDR3 is TGTGCCAGCAGCTTGGGAAGTGAAAAACTGTTTTTT. This chain joins TRBV5-5 and TRBJ1-4; D gene uncertain. The CDR3 sequence is 12 residues long. Germline CDR1 is SGHKS and CDR2 is YYEKEE (reference sequence). Trimming took off 0 bases at V and 7 bases at J, with 4 bases between the two ends.